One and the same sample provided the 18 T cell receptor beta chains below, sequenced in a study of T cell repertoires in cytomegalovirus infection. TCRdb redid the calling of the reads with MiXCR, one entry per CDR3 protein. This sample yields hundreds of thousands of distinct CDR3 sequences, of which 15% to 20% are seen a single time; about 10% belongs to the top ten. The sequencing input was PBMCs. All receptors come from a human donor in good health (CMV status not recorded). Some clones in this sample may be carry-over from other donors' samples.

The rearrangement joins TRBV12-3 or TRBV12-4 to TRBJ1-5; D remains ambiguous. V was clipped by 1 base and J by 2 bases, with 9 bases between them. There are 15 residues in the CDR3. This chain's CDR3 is CASSLVEAGNQPQHF. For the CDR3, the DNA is TGTGCCAGCAGTTTAGTGGAGGCTGGCAATCAGCCCCAGCATTTT.

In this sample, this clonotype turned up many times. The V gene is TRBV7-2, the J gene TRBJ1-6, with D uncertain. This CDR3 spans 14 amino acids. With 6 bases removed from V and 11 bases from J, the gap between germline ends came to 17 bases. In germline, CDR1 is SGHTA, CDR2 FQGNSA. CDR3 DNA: TGTGCCAGCAGACTTGTCCACCAAGATCCACCCCTCCACTTT. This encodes CASRLVHQDPPLHF.

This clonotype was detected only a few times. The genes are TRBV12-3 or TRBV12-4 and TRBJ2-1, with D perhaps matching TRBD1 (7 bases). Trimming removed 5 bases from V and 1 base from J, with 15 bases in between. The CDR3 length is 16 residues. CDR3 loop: CASSGARGRSYNEQFF. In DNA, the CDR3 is TGTGCCAGCAGTGGGGCCAGGGGGAGGTCCTACAATGAGCAGTTCTTC.

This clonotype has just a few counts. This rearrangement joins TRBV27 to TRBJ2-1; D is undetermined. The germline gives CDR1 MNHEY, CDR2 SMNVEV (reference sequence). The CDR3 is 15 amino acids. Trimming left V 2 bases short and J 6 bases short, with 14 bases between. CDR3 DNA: TGTGCCAGCAGTTTACCTACAAAGGGCTTCAATGAGCAGTTCTTC. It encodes CASSLPTKGFNEQFF.

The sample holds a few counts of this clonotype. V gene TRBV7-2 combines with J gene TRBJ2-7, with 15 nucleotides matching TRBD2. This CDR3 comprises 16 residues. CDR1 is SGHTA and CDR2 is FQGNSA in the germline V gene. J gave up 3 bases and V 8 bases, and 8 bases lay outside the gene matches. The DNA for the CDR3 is TGTGCCAGCCGACGGACTAGCGGGGGGGGCGTCTACGAGCAGTACTTC. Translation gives CASRRTSGGGVYEQYF.

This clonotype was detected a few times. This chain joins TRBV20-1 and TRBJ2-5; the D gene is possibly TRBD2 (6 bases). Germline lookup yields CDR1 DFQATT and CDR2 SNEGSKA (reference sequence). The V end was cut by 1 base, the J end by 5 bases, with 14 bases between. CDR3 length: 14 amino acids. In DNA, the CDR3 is TGCAGTGCTAGAGTAGCCAGGGCGGGGGAGACCCAGTACTTC. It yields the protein CSARVARAGETQYF.

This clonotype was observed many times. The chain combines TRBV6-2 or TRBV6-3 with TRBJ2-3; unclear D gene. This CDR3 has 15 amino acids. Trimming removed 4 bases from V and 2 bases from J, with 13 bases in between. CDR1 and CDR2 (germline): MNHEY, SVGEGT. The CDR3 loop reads CASSSRVMPTDTQYF. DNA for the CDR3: TGTGCCAGCAGTTCCCGTGTGATGCCCACAGATACGCAGTATTTT.

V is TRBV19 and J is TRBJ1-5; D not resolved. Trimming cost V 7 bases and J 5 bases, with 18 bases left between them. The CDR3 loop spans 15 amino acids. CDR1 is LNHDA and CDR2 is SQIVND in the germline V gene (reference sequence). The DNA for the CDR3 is TGTGCCAGTACCCGGACCCGGAAAGGAGATCAGCCCCAGCATTTT. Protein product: CASTRTRKGDQPQHF.

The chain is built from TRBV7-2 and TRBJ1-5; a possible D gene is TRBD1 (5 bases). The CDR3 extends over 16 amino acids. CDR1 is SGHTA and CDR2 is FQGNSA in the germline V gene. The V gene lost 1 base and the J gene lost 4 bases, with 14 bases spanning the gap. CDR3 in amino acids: CASSLGGFIANQPQHF. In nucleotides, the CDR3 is TGTGCCAGCAGCTTAGGGGGGTTTATCGCTAATCAGCCCCAGCATTTT.

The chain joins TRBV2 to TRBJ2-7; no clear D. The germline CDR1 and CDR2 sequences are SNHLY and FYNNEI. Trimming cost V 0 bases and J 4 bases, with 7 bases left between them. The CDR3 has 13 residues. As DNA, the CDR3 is TGTGCCAGCAGTGAAGCAGGCTTTTACGAGCAGTACTTC. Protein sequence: CASSEAGFYEQYF.

DNA of the CDR3: TGTGCCAGCAGCGAGACTAGCGGCAGCTCCTACGAGCAGTACTTC. It translates to CASSETSGSSYEQYF. This sequence joins TRBV9 and TRBJ2-7; 9 nucleotides line up with TRBD2. In germline, CDR1 is SGDLS, CDR2 YYNGEE. Losses at the gene ends were 3 bases for V and 0 bases for J; bases not matched to a gene: 4. The CDR3 sequence is 15 residues long.

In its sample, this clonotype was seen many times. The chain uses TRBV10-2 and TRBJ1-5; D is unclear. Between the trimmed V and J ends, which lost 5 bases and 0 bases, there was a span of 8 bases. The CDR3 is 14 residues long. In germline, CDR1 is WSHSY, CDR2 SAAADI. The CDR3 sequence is CASSLENSNQPQHF. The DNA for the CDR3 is TGCGCCAGCAGTCTGGAGAATAGCAATCAGCCCCAGCATTTT.

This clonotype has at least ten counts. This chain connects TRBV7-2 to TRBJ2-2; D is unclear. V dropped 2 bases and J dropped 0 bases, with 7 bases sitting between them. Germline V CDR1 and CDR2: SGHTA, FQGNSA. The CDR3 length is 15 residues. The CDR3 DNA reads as TGTGCCAGCAGCTTATTTACCACGAACACCGGGGAGCTGTTTTTT. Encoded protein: CASSLFTTNTGELFF.

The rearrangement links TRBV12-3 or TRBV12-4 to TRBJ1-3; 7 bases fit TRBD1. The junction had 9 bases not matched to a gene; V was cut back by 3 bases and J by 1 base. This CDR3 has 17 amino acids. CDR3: CASSFGLDRVSGNTIYF. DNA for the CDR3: TGTGCCAGCAGTTTTGGACTCGACAGGGTGTCTGGAAACACCATATATTTT.

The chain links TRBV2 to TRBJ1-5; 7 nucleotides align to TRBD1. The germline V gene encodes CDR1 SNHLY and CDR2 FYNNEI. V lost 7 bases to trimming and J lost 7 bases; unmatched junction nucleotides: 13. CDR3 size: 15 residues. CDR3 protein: CASTKTGLVRQPQHF. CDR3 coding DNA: TGTGCCAGCACTAAGACAGGGCTAGTTCGCCAGCCCCAGCATTTT.

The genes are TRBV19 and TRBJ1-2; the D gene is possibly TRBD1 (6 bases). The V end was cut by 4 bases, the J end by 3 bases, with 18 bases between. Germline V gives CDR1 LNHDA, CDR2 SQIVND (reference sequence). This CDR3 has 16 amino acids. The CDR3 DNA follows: TGTGCCAGTAGTACCCTGGCCCCAGGGGAGTACTATGGCTACACCTTC. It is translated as CASSTLAPGEYYGYTF.

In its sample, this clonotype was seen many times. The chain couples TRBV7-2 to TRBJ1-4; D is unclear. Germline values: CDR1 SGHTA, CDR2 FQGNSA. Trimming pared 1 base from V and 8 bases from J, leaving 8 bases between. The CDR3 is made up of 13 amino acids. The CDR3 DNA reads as TGTGCCAGCAGCTTAGAGATCCGGGAAAAACTGTTTTTT. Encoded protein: CASSLEIREKLFF.

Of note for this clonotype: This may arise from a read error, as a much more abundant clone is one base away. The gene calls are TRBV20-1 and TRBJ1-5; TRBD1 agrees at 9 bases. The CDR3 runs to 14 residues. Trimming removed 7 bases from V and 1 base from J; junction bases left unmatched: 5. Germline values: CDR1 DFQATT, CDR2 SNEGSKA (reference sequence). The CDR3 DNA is TGCAGTGTCAGACAGGGGGAGAGCAATCAGCCCCAGCATTTT. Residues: CSVRQGESNQPQHF.